What follows are 17 T cell receptor beta chains derived from one specimen sequenced in a study of human T cells and chemical hapten exposure (dated by TCRdb to the early 2020s). In the paper's terms, the time point label means: patch test 3, about 24 weeks after DPC sensitization. Sample treatment or condition, as interpreted from the label and publication: therapeutic diphenylcyclopropenone sensitization with weekly scalp DPC. Preparation of the library involved RACE. These reads were obtained on a NextSeq 500. TCRdb trimmed public reads at Q25 via fastp, called clones via MiXCR and kept in-frame beta chains. Rows are unified per CDR3 protein, each entry keeping the most common DNA and genes. Counted in this sample were roughly 200,000 distinct CDR3 sequences; 20% to 25% of them appeared once. In total, the top ten clones hold approximately 2.3% of the sample. The sequenced sample was whole blood, obtained in connection with sensitization to the hapten diphenylcyclopropenone (DPC). Receptor source: a woman aged 40 to 49 with alopecia areata. Some clones in this sample may be carry-over from other donors' samples.

This clonotype was seen more than once but under ten times. CDR3 region: CSARYYPPYNEQFF. The CDR3 bases are TGCAGTGCTAGATACTACCCACCTTACAATGAGCAGTTCTTC. V and J are TRBV20-1 and TRBJ2-1; D not resolved. Trimming cost V 2 bases and J 4 bases, with 12 bases left between them. The CDR3 is made up of 14 amino acids. Germline assignment: CDR1 DFQATT and CDR2 SNEGSKA (reference sequence).

This chain joins TRBV7-8 and TRBJ2-7, with 9 bases identical to TRBD2. Losses at the gene ends were 1 base for V and 2 bases for J; bases not matched to a gene: 3. Germline V lookup: CDR1 SGHVS, CDR2 FQNEAQ. The CDR3 is made up of 15 amino acids. The DNA for the CDR3 is TGTGCCAGCAGCTTAGGTTCTAGCGGGACCTACGAGCAGTACTTC. Residues: CASSLGSSGTYEQYF.

CDR3 sequence reads: CASSPLGQSADTQYF. As DNA, the CDR3 is TGTGCCAGCAGCCCGTTGGGACAGTCGGCAGATACGCAGTATTTT. The chain joins TRBV7-8 to TRBJ2-3; the match to TRBD1 covers 7 bases. The CDR3 spans 15 residues. CDR1 is SGHVS, CDR2 FQNEAQ, per germline. V trimming: 5 bases; J trimming: 4 bases; junction bases outside the gene matches: 9.

J is TRBJ2-1 and V is TRBV28; D gene ambiguous. From germline, CDR1 is MDHEN and CDR2 SYDVKM. CDR3 length: 14 residues. V shed 2 bases and J shed 5 bases, with 10 bases lying between them. The CDR3 DNA follows: TGTGCCAGCAGTTTACGACTGCCCCACAATGAGCAGTTCTTC. Encoded protein: CASSLRLPHNEQFF.

In its sample, this clonotype was seen a few times. The genes are TRBV20-1 and TRBJ1-2; D unclear. Germline CDR1 is DFQATT and CDR2 is SNEGSKA (reference sequence). Trimming removed 0 bases at V and 5 bases at J, with 10 bases between. The CDR3 consists of 13 residues. The CDR3 nucleotides read TGCAGTGCTAGAGACTGGGGAGAATATGGCTACACCTTC. Protein product: CSARDWGEYGYTF.

The chain has TRBV5-4 and TRBJ2-3; D might be TRBD2 (6 bases). This CDR3 contains 15 residues. Germline-derived CDR1 and CDR2 are SGHNT and YYREEE (reference sequence). V shed 3 bases and J shed 7 bases, with 18 bases lying between them. The CDR3 loop is CASSSVGGRRNTQYF. In DNA, the CDR3 is TGTGCCAGCAGCTCGGTCGGAGGGAGGCGGAATACGCAGTATTTT.

This clonotype has at least ten counts. CDR3 sequence: CAWSAGIWDEQFF. CDR3 sequence (DNA): TGTGCCTGGAGCGCAGGGATTTGGGATGAGCAGTTCTTC. The genes are TRBV30 and TRBJ2-1; weak D call: TRBD1 (5 bases). Germline CDR1 reads GTSNPN; CDR2 reads SVGIG (reference sequence). Trimming shortened V by 3 bases and J by 8 bases, and 14 bases separated the two germline ends. The length of the CDR3 is 13 residues.

V is TRBV6-2 or TRBV6-3 and J is TRBJ2-3, with 7 bases identical to TRBD2. Unmatched junction bases numbered 5, after V lost 6 bases and J lost 2 bases. The germline V gene encodes CDR1 MNHEY and CDR2 SVGEGT. This CDR3 spans 14 amino acids. The DNA of the CDR3 is TGTGCCAGCAGACTAGCGAGAGTCACAGATACGCAGTATTTT. Protein: CASRLARVTDTQYF.

This clonotype was counted only a few times. The chain combines TRBV7-2 with TRBJ2-7; unclear D gene. Germline CDR1 is SGHTA and CDR2 is FQGNSA. The CDR3 sequence is 13 residues long. Trimming took off 5 bases at V and 7 bases at J, with 15 bases between the two ends. The CDR3 DNA sequence: TGTGCCAGCAGCACCGGGCCCTTCCGGGAGCAGTACTTC. Its translation is CASSTGPFREQYF. Combining the CDR3 with reference TRBV7-2 and TRBJ2-7 gives the whole variable domain GAGVSQSPSNKVTEKGKDVELRCDPISGHTALYWYRQSLGQGLEFLIYFQGNSAPDKSGLPSDRFSAERTGGSVSTLTIQRTQQEDSAVYLCASSTGPFREQYFGPGTRLTVT.

In its sample, this clonotype was seen a few times. The V call is TRBV20-1, the J call TRBJ1-1; D perhaps matches TRBD1 (5 bases). The CDR3 has 16 amino acids. With 0 bases removed from V and 3 bases from J, the gap between germline ends came to 17 bases. The germline V gene has CDR1 DFQATT and CDR2 SNEGSKA (reference sequence). The chain's CDR3 is CSARDPGTALYTEAFF. The CDR3 nucleotides read TGCAGTGCTAGAGATCCGGGGACGGCGCTCTACACTGAAGCTTTCTTT.

The genes are TRBV12-3 or TRBV12-4 and TRBJ2-1; D not certain. Trimming took 7 bases from V and 0 from J, leaving 13 bases between them. This CDR3 comprises 15 residues. CDR3 residues: CASTLYMSSYNEQFF. The CDR3 bases are TGTGCCAGCACCCTATACATGAGCTCCTACAATGAGCAGTTCTTC.

The CDR3 protein is CATSVDRGLGANVLTF. CDR3 DNA: TGTGCCACCAGCGTAGACAGGGGATTGGGGGCCAACGTCCTGACTTTC. The chain couples TRBV24-1 to TRBJ2-6; TRBD1 aligns across 8 bases. Germline loops: CDR1 KGHDR, CDR2 SFDVKD. The CDR3 spans 16 residues. V lost 7 bases, J lost 4 bases, and 8 bases stayed unmatched.

This CDR3 reads CASSFLAIGVAYEQYF. CDR3 nucleotide sequence: TGTGCCAGCAGCTTCCTCGCTATTGGGGTGGCCTACGAGCAGTACTTC. The chain combines TRBV7-2 with TRBJ2-7; no reliable D call. Trimming left V 3 bases short and J 2 bases short, with 17 bases between. Per germline, CDR1 SGHTA and CDR2 FQGNSA. This CDR3 has 16 residues.

In this sample, this clonotype turned up a few times. The J gene is TRBJ1-2, the V gene TRBV7-2; D unresolved. Trimming left V 6 bases short and J 4 bases short, with 15 bases between. This CDR3 is built from 14 residues. Germline assignment: CDR1 SGHTA and CDR2 FQGNSA. The CDR3 nucleotides read TGTGCCAGCAGTTCAAGGTCCTCACTCTATGGCTACACCTTC. It is translated as CASSSRSSLYGYTF.

This clonotype was counted only a few times. J is TRBJ2-7 and V is TRBV28; TRBD1 matches at 8 bases. Germline-derived CDR1 and CDR2 are MDHEN and SYDVKM. The CDR3 loop spans 16 amino acids. Losses at the gene ends were 7 bases for V and 1 base for J; bases not matched to a gene: 12. This chain's CDR3 is CASTAPGTGLSYEQYF. The CDR3 nucleotides are TGTGCCAGCACCGCCCCCGGGACAGGACTATCCTACGAGCAGTACTTC.

The gene calls are TRBV18 and TRBJ2-7; the D gene is possibly TRBD1 (6 bases). CDR1 is KGHSH, CDR2 LQKENI, per germline. This CDR3 comprises 14 residues. The germline V and J ends were trimmed by 3 bases and 4 bases, with 13 bases remaining between them. CDR3 sequence reads: CASSPTTGSYEQYF. The CDR3 nucleotides are TGTGCCAGCTCACCGACAACAGGGTCATACGAGCAGTACTTC.

The rearrangement links TRBV10-3 to TRBJ2-5; maybe TRBD1 (6 bases). CDR3 length equals 12 residues. CDR1 and CDR2 from the germline V gene are ENHRY and SYGVKD. V was shortened by 6 bases and J by 9 bases, with 14 bases between the two germline ends. DNA for the CDR3: TGTGCCATCAGCGTAAATCAGGGGCCCCAGTACTTC. Encoded protein: CAISVNQGPQYF.